This T cell receptor beta chain was retrieved from a study of T-cell reconstitution after alpha-beta-depleted transplantation in children. There are 17 residues in the CDR3. Trimming left V 4 bases short and J 6 bases short, with 22 bases between. Germline CDR1 is MNHNS and CDR2 is SASEGT. TCRbeta library construction was performed incorporating unique molecular identifiers. MiXCR, applied by TCRdb to the PCR reads, yields one record per CDR3 protein. The sample lists around 450,000 distinct CDR3 sequences, 43% occurring once. Overall study findings and caveats: Expanded graft clones, several hundred of them, were reportedly the source of alpha-beta T cells about two months after transplant.

As for this clonotype: The antigen is undetermined.

The chain combines TRBV6-1 with TRBJ2-1, with D possibly being TRBD2 (8 bases). The receptor was isolated from a girl aged 2-9 years with aplastic anemia, due to receive a stem cell transplant. The sequenced sample was PBMCs, obtained before TCRalphabeta/CD19-depleted stem cell transplant. The CDR3, as DNA: TGTGCCAGCAGTGTCCGCGGGGGGACAGTGGGGGGCAATGAGCAGTTCTTC. It yields the protein CASSVRGGTVGGNEQFF.